This TCR beta chain is drawn from a study of T cells in Graves' hyperthyroidism and ophthalmopathy. Study-wide points: Researchers found most expanded thyroid clonotypes above 0.001 in blood as well. The model's output predicted ophthalmopathy at a median of approximately 6.5 months prior to onset.

CDR1 is LGHDT, CDR2 YNNKEL, per germline (reference sequence). V lost 2 bases, J lost 4 bases, and 14 bases lay in between. The CDR3 sequence is 15 residues long. Amplification targeted TCR beta CDR3 regions from RNA transcripts. The TCR CDR3 was amplified in a first-round RT-PCR using the HTBI primer set. MiXCR was run by TCRdb on the multiplex PCR reads, yielding one entry per CDR3 protein. The sample lists around 580,000 distinct CDR3 sequences, approximately 44% seen once, with around 8% in the top ten. This clonotype has only a few counts. Its antigen is undetermined. What was sequenced was peripheral blood or thyroid tissue (not recorded which). This sequence originates from a woman younger than 35 with Graves' hyperthyroidism. The chain uses TRBV3-1 and TRBJ1-2; possibly TRBD1 for D (5 bases). CDR3 sequence: CASSQSQGLRYGYTF. For the CDR3, the DNA is TGTGCCAGCAGCCAATCGCAGGGATTACGCTATGGCTACACCTTC.